This T cell receptor (beta chain) was recovered during a study of blood T cell repertoires in COVID-19. Study-level information: Nucleic acid was either cDNA or gDNA, and it came from T cells, B-cell-depleted T cells, or PBMCs.

A note on this clone: A read error may account for a junction end that differs from germline.

In the original processing: Estimation of nucleated cell counts relied on the amplification of reference gene primers. The repertoire was sequenced with immunoSEQ multiplex PCR; TCRdb's copy has only in-frame clones and lacks some. V and J calls and clone size follow that table, whereas D and trimming were derived from the DNA. The sample includes 110,000 to 150,000 clones, around 78% of them seen just once. The specimen sequenced was peripheral blood. The receptor comes from a woman between 55 and 75 years old with acute or convalescent COVID-19.

Here the CDR3 reads CASGLALDRAQATQYF. CDR3 nucleotide sequence: TGTGCTAGTGGTTTGGCTCTGGACAGGGCCCAAGCGACCCAGTACTTC. The chain carries TRBV12-5 and TRBJ2-5; 8 bases are shared with TRBD1. The CDR3 totals 16 residues. Germline V gene lookup returns CDR1 LGHNT and CDR2 FRNRAP. The whole variable domain, filled in from reference TRBV12-5 and TRBJ2-5, reads DARVTQTPRHKVTEMGQEVTMRCQPILGHNTVFWYRQTMMQGLELLAYFRNRAPLDDSGMPKDRFSAEMPDATLATLKIQPSEPRDSAVYFCASGLALDRAQATQYFGPGTRLLVL.